This TCR beta chain was profiled in a study of T cell repertoires in cytomegalovirus infection. Study overall: Both CMV infection and a matching HLA type were indicated by public TCR beta signatures.

The CDR3 consists of 14 residues. Looked up from germline, CDR1 is SGHTA and CDR2 is FQGNSA. V lost 1 base and J 9 bases, leaving 10 bases between the germline ends. This clonotype was seen many times. Its antigen is still unknown. In TCRdb, the reads were re-called with MiXCR into one record per CDR3 protein. This sample has some 560,000 distinct CDR3 sequences, with almost 40% found just once. The sequence came from a human donor in good health (CMV status not recorded). Some clones in this sample may be carry-over from other donors' samples. Sequencing used cultured PBMCs, obtained from culture after CMV antigen stimulation. The chain carries TRBV7-2 and TRBJ1-6; no clear D. In nucleotides, the CDR3 is TGTGCCAGCAGCTTAGTACTTAGGGTTTCACCCCTCCACTTT. Translation: CASSLVLRVSPLHF. Drawing the rest from reference TRBV7-2 and TRBJ1-6, the complete variable domain is GAGVSQSPSNKVTEKGKDVELRCDPISGHTALYWYRQSLGQGLEFLIYFQGNSAPDKSGLPSDRFSAERTGGSVSTLTIQRTQQEDSAVYLCASSLVLRVSPLHFGNGTRLTVT.